This TCR beta chain was found in a study of cytomegalovirus exposure and HLA in healthy donors. In the PCR, 60 Vbeta and 13 Jbeta primers were used. TCRdb's copy holds only in-frame clones and misses some; the assay was immunoSEQ multiplex PCR. The sample gives about 76,000 clones, more than 60% of which show up once; about 12% is in the top ten. A remark on this clone: Antigen: not known.

CDR3 length equals 15 residues. V dropped 3 bases and J dropped 0 bases, with 12 bases sitting between them. The germline gives CDR1 SGHTA, CDR2 FQGNSA. Points from the study as a whole: Previous analysis showed most TCR beta V segments were productive about 90% or about 30% of the time.

Sequencing was performed on PBMCs. The chain employs TRBV7-2 and TRBJ2-7; D remains ambiguous. The sequence came from a male donor in good health and CMV-seropositive. The CDR3 loop reads CASSLDFTDSYEQYF. In DNA, the CDR3 is TGTGCCAGCAGCTTGGATTTTACAGACTCCTACGAGCAGTACTTC.